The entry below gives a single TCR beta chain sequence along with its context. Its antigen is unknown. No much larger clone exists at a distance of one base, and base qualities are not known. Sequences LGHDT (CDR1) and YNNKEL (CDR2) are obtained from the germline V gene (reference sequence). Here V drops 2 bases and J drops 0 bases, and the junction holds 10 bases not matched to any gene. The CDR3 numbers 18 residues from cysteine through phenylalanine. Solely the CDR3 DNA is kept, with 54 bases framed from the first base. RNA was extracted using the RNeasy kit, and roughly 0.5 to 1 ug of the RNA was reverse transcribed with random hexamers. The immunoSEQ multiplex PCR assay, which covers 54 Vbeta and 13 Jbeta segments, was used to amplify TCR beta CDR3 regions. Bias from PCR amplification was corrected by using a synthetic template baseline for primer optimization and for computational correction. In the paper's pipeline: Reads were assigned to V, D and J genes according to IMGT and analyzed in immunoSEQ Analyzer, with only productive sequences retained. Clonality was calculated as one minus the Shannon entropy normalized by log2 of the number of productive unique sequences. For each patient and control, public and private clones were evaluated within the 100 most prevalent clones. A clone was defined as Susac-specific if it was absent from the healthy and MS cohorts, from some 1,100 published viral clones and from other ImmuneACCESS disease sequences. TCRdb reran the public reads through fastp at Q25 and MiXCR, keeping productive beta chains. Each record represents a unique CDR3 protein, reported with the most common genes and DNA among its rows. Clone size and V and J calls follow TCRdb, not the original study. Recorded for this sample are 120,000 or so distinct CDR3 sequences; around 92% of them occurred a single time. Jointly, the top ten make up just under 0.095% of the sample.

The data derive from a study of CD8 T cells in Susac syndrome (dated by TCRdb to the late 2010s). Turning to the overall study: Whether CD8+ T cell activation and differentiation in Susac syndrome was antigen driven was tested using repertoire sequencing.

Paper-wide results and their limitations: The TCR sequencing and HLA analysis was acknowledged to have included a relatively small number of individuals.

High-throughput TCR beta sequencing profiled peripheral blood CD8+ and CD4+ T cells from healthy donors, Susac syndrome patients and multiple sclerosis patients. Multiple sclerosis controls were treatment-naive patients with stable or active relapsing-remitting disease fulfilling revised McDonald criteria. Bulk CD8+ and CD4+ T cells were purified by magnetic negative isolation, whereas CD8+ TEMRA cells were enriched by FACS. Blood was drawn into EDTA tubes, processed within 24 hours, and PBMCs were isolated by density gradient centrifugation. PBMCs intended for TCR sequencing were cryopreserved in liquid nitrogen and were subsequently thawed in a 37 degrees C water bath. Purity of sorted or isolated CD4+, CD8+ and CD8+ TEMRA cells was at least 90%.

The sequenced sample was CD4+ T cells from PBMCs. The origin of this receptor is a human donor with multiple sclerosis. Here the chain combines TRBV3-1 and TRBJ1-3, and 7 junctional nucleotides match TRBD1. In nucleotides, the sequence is TGTGCCAGCAGCCAACCTCGACAGGGACGGAGCTCTGGAAACACCATATATTTT. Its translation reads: CASSQPRQGRSSGNTIYF.